This TCR beta chain was found in a study of T cells in Graves' hyperthyroidism and ophthalmopathy. This clonotype has a count of ten or more. Amplification targeted TCR beta CDR3 regions from RNA transcripts. The study used the HTBI primer set for a first-round RT-PCR of the TCR CDR3. In TCRdb, the multiplex PCR reads were re-called with MiXCR into one record per CDR3 protein. The table lists over 700,000 distinct CDR3 sequences, roughly a third of them singletons. The receptor was derived from a woman between 35 and 50 years old with Graves' hyperthyroidism. Input material: blood.

Written as DNA, the CDR3 is TGTGCCGGCGGTTCGGGGCAAAAACTGTTTTTT. Protein: CAGGSGQKLFF. The chain uses TRBV7-9 and TRBJ1-4, with D tentatively TRBD1 (5 bases). In germline, CDR1 is SEHNR, CDR2 FQNEAQ (reference sequence). The length of the CDR3 is 11 residues. The V gene lost 11 bases and the J gene lost 9 bases, with 13 bases spanning the gap.